Listed below are T cell receptor beta chains from one sample, sequenced in a study of cytomegalovirus exposure and HLA in healthy donors. Assay: immunoSEQ multiplex PCR; the TCRdb copy retains only in-frame clones and omits some. The data hold over 100,000 clones, with 88% observed a single time. The sequenced sample was PBMCs. These TCRs come from a woman younger than 35 in good health and CMV-seropositive. Each CDR3 is given with its conserved first and last residue. The D gene is left open where the match is weak. A clone size is listed for some rows: how often the clone was seen (once, few, many), or a class if it is expanded.

J | D | V | size | CDR3 | DNA
TRBJ1-5 | NA | TRBV6-5 | few | CASRSHSNQPQHF | TGTGCCAGCAGAAGCCATAGCAATCAGCCCCAGCATTTT
TRBJ2-3 | TRBD2 | TRBV5-1 | NA | CASSLGLAGGPDTQYF | TGCGCCAGCAGCCTGGGACTAGCGGGGGGGCCAGATACGCAGTATTTT
TRBJ1-5 | NA | TRBV6-1 | NA | CASRNQGTPNQPQHF | TGTGCCAGCAGAAATCAGGGGACCCCCAATCAGCCCCAGCATTTT
TRBJ2-3 | TRBD2 | TRBV14 | NA | CASSQGLAEAAGTQYF | TGTGCCAGCAGCCAAGGACTAGCGGAAGCTGCGGGGACGCAGTATTTT
TRBJ2-1 | TRBD1 | TRBV11-2 | NA | CASSLQGARGNEQFF | TGTGCCAGCAGCCTACAGGGGGCGCGGGGGAATGAGCAGTTCTTC
TRBJ2-7 | TRBD1 | TRBV2 | NA | CASSKGLGTDTYEQYF | TGTGCCAGCAGTAAAGGTCTTGGGACAGACACCTACGAGCAGTACTTC
TRBJ2-7 | TRBD1 | TRBV19 | NA | CASSKKDRAYEQYF | TGTGCCAGTAGTAAAAAGGACAGGGCCTACGAGCAGTACTTC
TRBJ2-7 | NA | TRBV12-5 | NA | CASGLASDSSYEQYF | TGTGCTAGTGGTTTGGCCTCGGACAGCTCCTACGAGCAGTACTTC
TRBJ1-1 | NA | TRBV5-1 | NA | CASSLGTDTRGGRNTEAFF | TGCGCCAGCAGCTTGGGAACCGATACCAGGGGCGGAAGGAACACTGAAGCTTTCTTT
TRBJ2-3 | TRBD1 | TRBV10-2 | NA | CASTPRQGWPDTQYF | TGCGCCAGCACTCCAAGACAGGGTTGGCCAGATACGCAGTATTTT
TRBJ2-1 | NA | TRBV19 | NA | CASSSSAGDNEQFF | TGTGCCAGTAGTTCGTCGGCCGGGGACAATGAGCAGTTCTTC
TRBJ1-1 | NA | TRBV11-1 | NA | CASSLARGPGTEAFF | TGTGCCAGCAGCTTAGCGCGGGGGCCTGGCACTGAAGCTTTCTTT
TRBJ2-3 | TRBD2 | TRBV6-1 | many | CASSEGLAGGPDTDTQYF | TGTGCCAGCAGTGAGGGACTAGCGGGGGGGCCTGATACAGATACGCAGTATTTT
TRBJ1-1 | NA | TRBV4-3 | NA | CASSQSGLPGTEAFF | TGCGCCAGCAGCCAATCAGGGCTGCCGGGCACTGAAGCTTTCTTT
TRBJ1-3 | TRBD1 | TRBV7-9 | few | CASNRDSGNTIYF | TGTGCCAGCAACCGGGACAGCGGAAACACCATATATTTT
TRBJ2-3 | TRBD1 | TRBV19 | NA | CASSTIDRVVDTQYF | TGTGCCAGTAGTACCATTGACAGGGTTGTGGATACGCAGTATTTT
TRBJ2-1 | TRBD1 | TRBV6-1 | NA | CASSERTGGNEQFF | TGTGCCAGCAGTGAGCGGACAGGGGGCAATGAGCAGTTCTTC
TRBJ1-6 | TRBD1 | TRBV7-2 | NA | CASSSDREGINSPLHF | TGTGCCAGCAGCTCGGACAGGGAAGGTATTAATTCACCCCTCCACTTT
TRBJ2-2 | TRBD2 | TRBV11-2 | NA | CASSSLRASGSRDGELFF | TGTGCCAGCAGCTCCCTCCGGGCTAGCGGGAGTAGAGACGGGGAGCTGTTTTTT
TRBJ2-2 | NA | TRBV7-9 | NA | CASIQGTYTGELFF | TGTGCCAGCATCCAAGGGACTTACACCGGGGAGCTGTTTTTT
TRBJ2-7 | TRBD1 | TRBV5-4 | NA | CASRRKGAPLYEQYF | TGTGCCAGCAGACGAAAGGGGGCGCCGCTCTACGAGCAGTACTTC
TRBJ1-5 | TRBD1 | TRBV6-6 | NA | CASTKEDRGAQPQHF | TGTGCCAGCACTAAAGAGGACAGGGGCGCTCAGCCCCAGCATTTT
TRBJ1-5 | NA | TRBV6-1 | NA | CASSGGGQAANQPQHF | TGTGCCAGCAGTGGGGGCGGCCAGGCCGCCAATCAGCCCCAGCATTTT
TRBJ1-1 | NA | TRBV6-5 | NA | CASSSPLKNTEAFF | TGTGCCAGCAGTTCCCCCCTTAAGAACACTGAAGCTTTCTTT
TRBJ1-1 | TRBD1 | TRBV5-1 | NA | CASSGQGGTTEAFF | TGCGCCAGCAGCGGACAGGGTGGAACCACTGAAGCTTTCTTT
TRBJ1-4 | NA | TRBV4-1 | NA | CASSRGEGFTGRNEKLFF | TGCGCCAGCAGCCGGGGGGAGGGCTTTACAGGGAGGAATGAAAAACTGTTTTTT
TRBJ2-7 | TRBD1 | TRBV5-4 | NA | CASSLDRGSEQYF | TGTGCCAGCAGCTTGGACAGGGGCTCGGAGCAGTACTTC
TRBJ1-1 | NA | TRBV5-1 | NA | CASSSGFGNTEAFF | TGCGCCAGCAGCTCAGGGTTTGGGAACACTGAAGCTTTCTTT
TRBJ2-5 | TRBD2 | TRBV6-1 | NA | CASSEITSGGKETQYF | TGTGCCAGCAGTGAAATAACTAGCGGGGGGAAAGAGACCCAGTACTTC
TRBJ2-5 | TRBD1 | TRBV29-1 | NA | CSVGPGGETQYF | TGCAGCGTTGGGCCAGGGGGAGAGACCCAGTACTTC
TRBJ1-5 | NA | TRBV6-5 | NA | CASSPGHNSNQPQHF | TGTGCCAGCAGTCCGGGACACAATAGCAATCAGCCCCAGCATTTT
TRBJ2-7 | NA | TRBV25-1 | NA | CASSGDPGYEQYF | TGTGCCAGCAGTGGAGATCCCGGTTACGAGCAGTACTTC
TRBJ1-2 | NA | TRBV28 | NA | CASSTRVYSYTF | TGTGCCAGCAGCACCCGAGTTTATAGCTACACCTTC
TRBJ1-4 | NA | TRBV4-1 | NA | CASSQESQDPNEKLFF | TGCGCCAGCAGCCAAGAGTCTCAGGATCCGAATGAAAAACTGTTTTTT
TRBJ2-6 | NA | TRBV14 | once | CASSQEGRGYGANVLTF | TGTGCCAGCAGCCAAGAAGGCCGGGGGTATGGGGCCAACGTCCTGACTTTC
TRBJ1-5 | TRBD1 | TRBV6-5 | NA | CASSQGTESNQPQHF | TGTGCCAGCAGTCAGGGGACAGAGAGCAATCAGCCCCAGCATTTT
TRBJ2-7 | NA | TRBV15 | NA | CATSRESTGFSYEQYF | TGTGCCACCAGCAGAGAGTCTACGGGGTTCTCCTACGAGCAGTACTTC
TRBJ2-3 | NA | TRBV29-1 | NA | CSALGDTDTQYF | TGCAGCGCTTTAGGGGACACAGATACGCAGTATTTT
TRBJ2-1 | NA | TRBV7-9 | NA | CASSSYTLYNEQFF | TGTGCCAGCAGCTCCTATACCCTGTACAATGAGCAGTTCTTC
TRBJ1-1 | NA | TRBV5-1 | NA | CASSLSGAPAEAFF | TGCGCCAGCAGCTTGTCAGGGGCGCCGGCTGAAGCTTTCTTT
TRBJ2-1 | NA | TRBV15 | NA | CATSPGGLGSYNEQFF | TGTGCCACCAGCCCGGGGGGCCTGGGCTCCTACAATGAGCAGTTCTTC
TRBJ1-2 | NA | TRBV10-3 | NA | CAISSTENYGYTF | TGTGCCATCAGTAGCACAGAGAACTATGGCTACACCTTC
TRBJ1-3 | NA | TRBV2 | NA | CASSASRGNTIYF | TGTGCCAGCAGCGCTAGCCGGGGAAACACCATATATTTT